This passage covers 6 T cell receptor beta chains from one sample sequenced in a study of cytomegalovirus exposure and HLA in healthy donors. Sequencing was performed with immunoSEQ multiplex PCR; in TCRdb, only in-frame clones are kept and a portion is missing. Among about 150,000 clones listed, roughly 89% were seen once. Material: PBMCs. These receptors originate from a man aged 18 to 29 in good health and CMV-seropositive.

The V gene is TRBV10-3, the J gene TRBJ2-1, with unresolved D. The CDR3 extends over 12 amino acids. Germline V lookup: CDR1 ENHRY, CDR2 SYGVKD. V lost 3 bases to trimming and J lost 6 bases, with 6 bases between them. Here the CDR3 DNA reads TGTGCCATCAGTGAATATAGCAATGAGCAGTTCTTC. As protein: CAISEYSNEQFF.

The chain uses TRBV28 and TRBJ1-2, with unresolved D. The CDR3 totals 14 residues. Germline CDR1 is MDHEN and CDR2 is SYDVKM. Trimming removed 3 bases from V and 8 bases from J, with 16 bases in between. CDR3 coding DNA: TGTGCCAGCAGTTTTAAATTACCGAGCAGGGGCTACACCTTC. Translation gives CASSFKLPSRGYTF.

CDR3 in amino acids: CASSSTGMNTEAFF. The CDR3 DNA follows: TGTGCCAGCAGCTCTACAGGGATGAACACTGAAGCTTTCTTT. This rearrangement joins TRBV13 to TRBJ1-1; the D gene is possibly TRBD1 (6 bases). The germline gives CDR1 PRHDT, CDR2 FYEKMQ (reference sequence). The CDR3 length is 14 residues. Between the trimmed V and J ends, which lost 4 bases and 0 bases, there was a span of 9 bases.

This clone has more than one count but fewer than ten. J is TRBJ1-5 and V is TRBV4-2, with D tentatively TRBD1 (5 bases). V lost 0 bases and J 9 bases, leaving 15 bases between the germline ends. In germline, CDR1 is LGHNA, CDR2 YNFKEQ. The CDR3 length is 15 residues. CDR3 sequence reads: CASSQDLGGAAPQHF. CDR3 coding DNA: TGTGCCAGCAGCCAAGATTTGGGGGGAGCGGCGCCCCAGCATTTT.

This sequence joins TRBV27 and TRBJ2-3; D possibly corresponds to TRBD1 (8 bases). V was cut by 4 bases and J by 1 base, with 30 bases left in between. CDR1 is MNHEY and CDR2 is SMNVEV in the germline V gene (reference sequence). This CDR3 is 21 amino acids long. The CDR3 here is CASSSPQVLWTGRGRTDTQYF. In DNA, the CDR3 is TGTGCCAGCAGTTCCCCACAAGTGCTATGGACAGGGAGGGGTCGCACAGATACGCAGTATTTT.

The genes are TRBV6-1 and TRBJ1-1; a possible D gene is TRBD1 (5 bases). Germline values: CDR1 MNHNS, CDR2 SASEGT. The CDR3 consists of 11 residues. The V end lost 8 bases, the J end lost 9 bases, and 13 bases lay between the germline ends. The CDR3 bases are TGTGCCAGCGAGTCGGGGGATCAAGCTTTCTTT. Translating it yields CASESGDQAFF.